This T cell receptor beta chain was profiled in a study of T-cell memory formation after mild COVID-19. Across the whole study: TCR clusters showed largely donor specificity.

Using its own MiXCR run on the 5' RACE reads, TCRdb lists one record per CDR3 protein. Of some 86,000 distinct CDR3 sequences listed, roughly 25% are singletons. The CDR3 is made up of 13 amino acids. V shed 6 bases and J shed 3 bases, with 11 bases lying between them. Only a few counts were recorded for this clonotype. The chain couples TRBV12-3 or TRBV12-4 to TRBJ1-1; D uncertain. This TCR was sampled from a man aged 18 to 29 who had mild COVID-19 (a few samples of this study predate the infection). Cell type and time point are not known. The sequenced sample was PBMCs or a T cell subset sorted from them (not recorded which). CDR3 protein: CASSPLPYTEAFF. The CDR3 nucleotides read TGTGCCAGCAGCCCACTGCCGTACACTGAAGCTTTCTTT.